This TCR beta chain was recovered during a study of T cell repertoires in cytomegalovirus infection. Overall study context: Public TCR beta signatures provided an indication of both CMV infection and a matching HLA type.

TCRdb recomputed calls from the reads with MiXCR, one row per CDR3 protein. The sample holds about 920,000 distinct CDR3 sequences, 31% seen once. Comment on this clonotype: Its antigen is as yet unknown.

The germline CDR1 and CDR2 sequences are SEHNR and FQNEAQ (reference sequence). The CDR3 consists of 12 residues. With 5 bases removed from V and 5 bases from J, the gap between germline ends came to 9 bases. The TCR sequence derives from a human donor in good health (CMV status not recorded). Some clones in this sample may be carry-over from other donors' samples. The sequences come from cultured CD8+ T cells from PBMCs, collected from culture after CMV antigen stimulation. The chain employs TRBV7-9 and TRBJ2-5; D call uncertain. The CDR3 spells CASSPVLETQYF. The CDR3 bases are TGTGCCAGCAGCCCCGTTCTTGAGACCCAGTACTTC. The entire variable domain, with the rest obtained from reference TRBV7-9 and TRBJ2-5, is as follows: DTGVSQNPRHKITKRGQNVTFRCDPISEHNRLYWYRQTLGQGPEFLTYFQNEAQLEKSRLLSDRFSAERPKGSFSTLEIQRTEQGDSAMYLCASSPVLETQYFGPGTRLLVL.